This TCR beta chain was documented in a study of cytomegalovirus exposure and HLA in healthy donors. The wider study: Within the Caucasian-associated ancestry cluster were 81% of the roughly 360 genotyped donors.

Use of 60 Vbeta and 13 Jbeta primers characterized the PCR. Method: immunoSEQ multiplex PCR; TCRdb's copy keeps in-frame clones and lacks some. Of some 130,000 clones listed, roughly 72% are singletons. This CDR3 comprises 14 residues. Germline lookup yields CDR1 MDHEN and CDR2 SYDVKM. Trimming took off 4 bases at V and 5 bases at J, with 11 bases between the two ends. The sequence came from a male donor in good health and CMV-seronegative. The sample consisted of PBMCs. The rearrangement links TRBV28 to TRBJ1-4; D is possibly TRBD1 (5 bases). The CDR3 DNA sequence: TGTGCCAGCAGTTCGACGGGGGGGAATGAAAAACTGTTTTTT. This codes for CASSSTGGNEKLFF.